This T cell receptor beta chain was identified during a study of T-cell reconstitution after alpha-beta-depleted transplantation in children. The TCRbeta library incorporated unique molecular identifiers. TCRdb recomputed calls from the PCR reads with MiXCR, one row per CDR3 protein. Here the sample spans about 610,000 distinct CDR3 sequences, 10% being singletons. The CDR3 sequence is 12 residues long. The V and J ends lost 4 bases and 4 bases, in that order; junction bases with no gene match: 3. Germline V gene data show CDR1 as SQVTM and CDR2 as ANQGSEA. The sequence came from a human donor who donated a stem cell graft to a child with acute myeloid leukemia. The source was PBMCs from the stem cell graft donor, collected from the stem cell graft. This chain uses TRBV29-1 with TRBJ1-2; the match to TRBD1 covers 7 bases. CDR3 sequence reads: CSVGGGTYGYTF. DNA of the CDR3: TGCAGCGTTGGAGGGGGCACCTATGGCTACACCTTC.